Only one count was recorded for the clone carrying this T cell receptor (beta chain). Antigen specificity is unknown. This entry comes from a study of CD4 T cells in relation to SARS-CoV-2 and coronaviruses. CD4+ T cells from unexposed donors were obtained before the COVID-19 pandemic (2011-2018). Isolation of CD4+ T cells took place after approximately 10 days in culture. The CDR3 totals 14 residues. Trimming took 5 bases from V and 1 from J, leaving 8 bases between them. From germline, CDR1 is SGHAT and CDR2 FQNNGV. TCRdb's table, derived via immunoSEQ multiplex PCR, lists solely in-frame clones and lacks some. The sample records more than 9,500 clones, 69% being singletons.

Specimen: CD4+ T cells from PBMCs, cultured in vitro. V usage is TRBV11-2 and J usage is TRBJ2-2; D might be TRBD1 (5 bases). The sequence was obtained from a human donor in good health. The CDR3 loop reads CASSPRGNTGELFF. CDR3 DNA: TGTGCCAGCAGCCCAAGGGGGAACACCGGGGAGCTGTTTTTT. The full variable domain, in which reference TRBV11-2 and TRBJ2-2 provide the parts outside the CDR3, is EAGVAQSPRYKIIEKRQSVAFWCNPISGHATLYWYQQILGQGPKLLIQFQNNGVVDDSQLPKDRFSAERLKGVDSTLKIQPAKLEDSAVYLCASSPRGNTGELFFGEGSRLTVL.